These 6 T cell receptor beta chains came from one sample sequenced in a study of T cells after yellow fever vaccination. TCRdb analysed the 5' RACE reads with MiXCR anew, one entry per CDR3 protein. This table holds 300,000 to 350,000 distinct CDR3 sequences, approximately 4% found once. The starting material was PBMCs, obtained 5 days after the yellow fever booster vaccination. These receptors were collected from a man aged 18 to 29 who received the YFV17D yellow fever vaccine.

This clonotype has a count of ten or more. The chain carries TRBV7-9 and TRBJ1-1; no firm D call. Germline CDR1 reads SEHNR; CDR2 reads FQNEAQ (reference sequence). Trimming left V 2 bases short and J 3 bases short, with 7 bases between. The CDR3 extends over 13 amino acids. This CDR3 is CASSLSADTEAFF. As DNA, the CDR3 is TGTGCCAGCAGCTTATCAGCTGACACTGAAGCTTTCTTT.

The CDR3 spells CASSPRVPTDTQYF. Written as DNA, the CDR3 is TGCGCCAGCAGCCCGAGGGTTCCCACAGATACGCAGTATTTT. This rearrangement joins TRBV4-1 to TRBJ2-3; a possible D gene is TRBD2 (5 bases). Per the germline V gene, CDR1 is MGHRA and CDR2 is YSYEKL. This CDR3 comprises 14 residues. Trimming stripped 4 bases from V and 2 bases from J, with 10 bases between.

The V gene is TRBV12-5, the J gene TRBJ2-1; 8 positions agree with TRBD2. CDR1 LGHNT and CDR2 FRNRAP come from the germline V gene. J lost 4 bases, V lost 7 bases, and 18 bases had no gene match. The CDR3 totals 18 residues. The CDR3 region is CASVSPPARGATYNEQFF. CDR3 coding DNA: TGTGCTAGTGTTTCCCCTCCCGCGCGGGGGGCAACATACAATGAGCAGTTCTTC.

This clonotype was seen at least ten times. The chain joins TRBV5-6 to TRBJ2-3; D gene uncertain. Germline loops: CDR1 SGHDT, CDR2 YYEEEE. The CDR3 runs to 14 residues. Trimming removed 3 bases at V and 3 bases at J, with 11 bases between. This CDR3 reads CASSSSRPTDTQYF. In nucleotides, the CDR3 is TGTGCCAGCAGCTCGTCCCGCCCGACAGATACGCAGTATTTT.

There are many counts of this clonotype. The chain joins TRBV11-2 to TRBJ2-5; 9 bases map to TRBD1. The CDR3 is made up of 15 amino acids. Germline CDR1 is SGHAT and CDR2 is FQNNGV. Trimming took 5 bases from V and 6 from J; bases not matched to a gene: 10. The CDR3 loop reads CASSRPGQGEQTQYF. In nucleotides, the CDR3 is TGTGCCAGCAGCCGACCGGGACAGGGTGAACAGACCCAGTACTTC.

V is TRBV12-5 and J is TRBJ1-1; TRBD1 might be the D (5 bases). The ends were cut back, 7 bases at V and 5 bases at J, with 11 bases in the middle. Germline CDR1 reads LGHNT; CDR2 reads FRNRAP. CDR3 length equals 12 residues. The CDR3 sequence: CASASTATEAFF. CDR3 DNA sequence: TGTGCTAGTGCCTCGACAGCGACTGAAGCTTTCTTT.